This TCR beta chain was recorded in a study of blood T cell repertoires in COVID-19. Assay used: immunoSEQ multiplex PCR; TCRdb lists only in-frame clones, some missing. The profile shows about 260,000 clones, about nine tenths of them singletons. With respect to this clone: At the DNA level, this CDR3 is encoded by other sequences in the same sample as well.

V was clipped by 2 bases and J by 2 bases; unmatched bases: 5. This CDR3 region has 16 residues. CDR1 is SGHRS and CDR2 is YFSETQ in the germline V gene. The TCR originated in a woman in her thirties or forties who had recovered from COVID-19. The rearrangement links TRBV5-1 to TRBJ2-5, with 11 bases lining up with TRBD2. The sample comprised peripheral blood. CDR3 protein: CASSLFLAGGQETQYF. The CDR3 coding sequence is TGCGCCAGCAGCTTATTTTTAGCGGGGGGGCAAGAGACCCAGTACTTC.